The source of this T cell receptor beta chain is a study of beta chain features in type 1 diabetes listed by TCRdb under 2018. Study-wide context: Mean age, gender distribution, total cell number and subset yield were not different between patients and healthy donors. A total of roughly 100 million sorted cells were examined across all samples, and the number of cells per subset was strongly correlated with RNA yield. In the study, recently diagnosed type 1 diabetes patients and matched healthy donors were compared on the TCRB repertoires of their sorted circulating CD4+ T cell subsets. Regulatory and stem cell-like memory subsets were obtained from only 8 patients and roughly 8 healthy donors, while naive and central memory subsets were obtained from all 28 donors. Results the study describes overall, beyond this receptor: Naive, central memory and regulatory TCRB repertoires appeared to be more similar among patients than among healthy donors. A moderate but significant shortening of TCRB CDR3 length was observed in type 1 diabetes patients in all four CD4+ subsets. Because small numbers of individuals were included in the HLA sub-analyses, any influence of HLA type on TCRB rearrangement was left unresolved. Because cDNA rather than genomic DNA was sequenced, highly expressing activated cells could have been over-represented, although no difference in activation and CD3 levels was found between groups. At VDJ recombination sites, patients with type 1 diabetes made fewer insertions and deleted more nucleotides, a pattern implying thymic rearrangement abnormalities. Shorter templates might have been favored by PCR, but patient and control samples were amplified and corrected together, so both groups would have been affected equally by any skew.

The CDR3 sequence holds 13 residues, the cysteine and phenylalanine included. Only the CDR3 portion is preserved as DNA: 39 bases, with reading frame beginning at the first base. Per the germline V gene, SGHDN is the CDR1 and FVKESK is the CDR2. Trimmed from V: 5 bases; trimmed from J: 4 bases; junction bases lacking a gene match: 3. A few counts support this clone. Its antigen remains undetermined. No qualities accompany the bases; no much larger clone lies one base away. Each donor gave one peripheral blood draw, approximately 120 mL on average, collected into heparinised tubes. Using a panel that included CD45RO, CCR7, CD25, CD127, CD95 and CD27, naive, central memory, regulatory and stem cell-like memory CD4+ T cells were sorted on a BD FACSAria II. Purity was above 95% for every sorted population. PBMCs were isolated immediately by Lymphoprep density gradient centrifugation and stained directly without culture. Samples were stained and sorted in pairs, with one healthy donor and one patient per experiment, so that batch effects were minimized.

All of the isolated RNA was reverse transcribed with the High Capacity cDNA Reverse Transcription Kit, so expressed TCRB transcripts were sequenced. Deep immunoSEQ sequencing was applied to naive, central memory and regulatory T cell samples, giving an average of around 3.8 million total reads per sample. After sorted cells were lysed in RLT buffer, RNA was extracted with DNase-treated RNeasy Micro or Mini kits, with the choice depending on cell number. To prevent cross-contamination, every cell subset was processed on its own, while patient and healthy donor samples were processed together. The immunoSEQ multiplex PCR was used to amplify TCRB sequences from cDNA, generating 87-bp fragments that spanned the CDR3 region. The amplicons were sequenced using the Illumina HiSeq platform. The authors processed their data as follows. PCR bias was computationally corrected using synthetic template baselines, reads within Hamming distance 2 were collapsed, and singletons that could not be merged were discarded. Reads were aligned to IMGT to assign V, D and J genes, CDR3 length, and insertions or deletions at six rearrangement sites. Clonotype counts were normalized to sorted cell number within each subset before computing true diversity and Gini coefficients with the tcR R package. The overlap coefficient, calculated on TCRB nucleotide sequences, was used to quantify repertoire sharing. As a proxy for the pre-selection repertoire, out-of-frame TCRB sequences from naive cells were analyzed. In its TCRdb copy, this immuneACCESS table keeps in-frame sequences only and misses some clones. Where compared with another copy, unresolved V genes explain less than half of these, and the others have no known cause. The V and J calls and clone size come from that table; D and trimming were worked out from the DNA. This sample holds about 260,000 clones; just over 20% were observed only once. The biggest ten clones account for 0.028% of the sample.

This TCR derives from a woman aged 40 to 55 with type 1 diabetes. The V gene is TRBV14 and the J gene is TRBJ2-3; the junction holds 7 bases that match TRBD1. The sequencing input was naive CD4+ T cells from blood. The cell subset or site label, as the study defines it: true naive CD4+ T cells. Here the CDR3 is given as CASSAQGADTQYF. The nucleotides are TGTGCCAGCAGCGCGCAGGGGGCAGATACGCAGTATTTT.